These 2 T cell receptor beta chains share one sample of origin, sequenced in a study of T cells in Graves' hyperthyroidism and ophthalmopathy. The CDR3 regions of TCR beta were amplified from RNA transcripts. The primer set for the first-round RT-PCR of the TCR CDR3 was HTBI. TCRdb fed the multiplex PCR reads into MiXCR, producing one record per CDR3 protein. This table holds around 300,000 distinct CDR3 sequences, around 14% found once. Input material: blood. These receptors all come from a woman between 25 and 40 years old with Graves' hyperthyroidism.

In its sample, this clonotype was seen many times. V and J are TRBV2 and TRBJ2-1; tentative D call: TRBD2 (6 bases). The CDR3 sequence is 14 residues long. The ends were cut back, 8 bases at V and 4 bases at J, with 15 bases in the middle. The V gene's germline CDR1 is SNHLY and CDR2 FYNNEI. The CDR3 region has the DNA TGTGCCAGCCTCCCGGGAGCCCGATACAATGAGCAGTTCTTC. It specifies CASLPGARYNEQFF.

This clonotype was found many times. CDR3 bases: TGTGCCAGCAGTTACTCGTCAGGGTCCTACGAGCAGTACTTC. This encodes CASSYSSGSYEQYF. This chain uses TRBV6-2 or TRBV6-3 with TRBJ2-7; D perhaps matches TRBD1 (5 bases). The V end was cut by 0 bases, the J end by 1 base, with 7 bases between. Germline V lookup: CDR1 MNHEY, CDR2 SVGEGT. The length of the CDR3 is 14 residues.